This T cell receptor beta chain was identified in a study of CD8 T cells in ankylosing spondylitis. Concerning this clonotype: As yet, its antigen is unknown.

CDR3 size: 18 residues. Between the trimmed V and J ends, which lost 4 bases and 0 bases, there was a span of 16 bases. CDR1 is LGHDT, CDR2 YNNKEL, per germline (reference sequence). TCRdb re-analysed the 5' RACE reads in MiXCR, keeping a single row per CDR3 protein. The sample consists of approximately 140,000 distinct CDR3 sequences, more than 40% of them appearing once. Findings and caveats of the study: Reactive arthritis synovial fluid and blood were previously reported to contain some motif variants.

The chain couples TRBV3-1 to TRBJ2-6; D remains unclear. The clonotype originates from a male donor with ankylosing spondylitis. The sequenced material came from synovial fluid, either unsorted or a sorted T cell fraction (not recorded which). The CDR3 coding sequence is TGTGCCAGCAGCCCCTCGTCGGACGGATTCTCTGGGGCCAACGTCCTGACTTTC. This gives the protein CASSPSSDGFSGANVLTF.